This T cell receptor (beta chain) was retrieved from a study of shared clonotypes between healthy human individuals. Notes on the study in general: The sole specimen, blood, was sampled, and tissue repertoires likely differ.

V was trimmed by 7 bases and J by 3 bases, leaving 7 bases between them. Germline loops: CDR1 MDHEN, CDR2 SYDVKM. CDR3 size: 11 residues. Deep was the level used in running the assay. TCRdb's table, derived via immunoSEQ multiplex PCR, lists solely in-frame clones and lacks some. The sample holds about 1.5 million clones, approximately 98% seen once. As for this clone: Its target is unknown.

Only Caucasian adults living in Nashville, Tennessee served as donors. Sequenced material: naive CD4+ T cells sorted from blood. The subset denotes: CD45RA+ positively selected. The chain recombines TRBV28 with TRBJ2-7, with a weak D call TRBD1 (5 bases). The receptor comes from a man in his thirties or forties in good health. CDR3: CASKDNYEQYF. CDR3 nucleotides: TGTGCCAGCAAGGACAACTACGAGCAGTACTTC. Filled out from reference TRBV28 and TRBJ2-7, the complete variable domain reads DVKVTQSSRYLVKRTGEKVFLECVQDMDHENMFWYRQDPGLGLRLIYFSYDVKMKEKGDIPEGYSVSREKKERFSLILESASTNQTSMYLCASKDNYEQYFGPGTRLTVT.